This TCR beta chain was observed in a study of T cells in Graves' hyperthyroidism and ophthalmopathy. Amplification of TCR beta CDR3 regions used RNA as the template. With the HTBI primer set, the TCR CDR3 went through a first round of RT-PCR. One entry per CDR3 protein results from TCRdb running MiXCR on the multiplex PCR reads. Counted here are about 640,000 distinct CDR3 sequences, around 20% occurring once; the ten biggest clones make up 34%. Ophthalmopathy cases scored 3 or more on the Clinical Activity Score and 4 or more on NOSPECS grade, with duration below 3 months. It was 8 to 10 ml of fresh peripheral blood that supplied the PBMCs. General study points: Blood samples included most of the expanded thyroid clonotypes exceeding 0.001. Prediction of ophthalmopathy progression came a median around 6.5 months pre-onset.

Details on this clonotype: Its antigen is currently unknown.

The sample comprised blood. The sequence was collected from a man aged 25-45 years with Graves' ophthalmopathy.

The CDR3 nucleotides are TGCGCCAGCAGCTTGGCCCCGGCCGGGGAGACCCAGTTCTTC. It codes for CASSLAPAGETQFF. The chain employs TRBV5-1 and TRBJ2-5; D is perhaps TRBD2 (5 bases). The J call may be mistaken, given a closer DNA end match to TRBJ2-1. The CDR3 consists of 14 residues. Germline V CDR1 and CDR2: SGHRS, YFSETQ.